This is a list of T cell receptor beta chains from one sample in a study of blood T cells in healthy people across ages. TCRdb reprocessed the 5' RACE reads with MiXCR, giving one entry per CDR3 protein. Seen here are some 1,000,000 distinct CDR3 sequences, approximately 26% observed once, and the top ten hold less than 0.85%. The data also belong to a second study, concerning T cells of mothers and their children.

Specimen: blood. Source of these receptors: a girl aged 2-10 years in good health. Both conserved end residues are trimmed from each CDR3.

V	J	CDR3
TRBV27	TRBJ2-7	ASTSGSSYEQY
TRBV3-1	TRBJ1-5	ASSQEQFNQPQH
TRBV4-2	TRBJ2-5	ASSRNSGNFQETQY
TRBV28	TRBJ1-2	ASQDIGKAADYGYT
TRBV1	TRBJ2-7	TSSQSPTSGGALGYEQY
TRBV20-1	NA	SAHQPGLETQY
TRBV25-1	TRBJ1-2	ASSDFDRYGYT
TRBV20-1	TRBJ2-2	SARDQLAGDVGELF
TRBV6-1	TRBJ1-4	ASSEFWAVPGKLF
TRBV20-1	TRBJ2-1	SARGGARINEQF
TRBV29-1	TRBJ2-1	SVLNWGANEQF
TRBV20-1	NA	SARSSGLYEQY
TRBV2	TRBJ1-1	ASSKNRAMNTEAF
TRBV3-1	TRBJ2-4	ASSQEPTSLY
TRBV6-2/TRBV6-3	TRBJ2-1	ASSAGDSEQF
TRBV5-1	TRBJ2-7	ASSWTDREDEQY
TRBV7-2	TRBJ2-3	ASSPPGTIYTQY
TRBV18	TRBJ1-5	ACSPAGHQPQH
TRBV5-1	TRBJ1-1	ASSLTDPLPTEAF
TRBV6-6	TRBJ1-4	ANSYPTNEKLF
TRBV12-3/TRBV12-4	TRBJ2-2	ASQNTGSGELF
TRBV20-1	TRBJ2-1	SASPLGNEQF
TRBV5-1	TRBJ2-2	ASVTSNTGELF
TRBV29-1	TRBJ2-1	SVEEDRAYEQF
TRBV20-1	TRBJ2-1	SARDTHSLNEQF
TRBV3-1	TRBJ2-5	ASSLKGSLHGQY
TRBV5-1	TRBJ1-4	ASSLEVVGANEKLF
TRBV12-3/TRBV12-4	TRBJ2-6	ASTGPGEASGANVLT
TRBV20-1	TRBJ1-2	SASKVLGYT
TRBV29-1	TRBJ2-5	SVEGAPGQY
TRBV2	TRBJ2-3	ASSAREVVEDTQY
TRBV10-1	TRBJ1-2	ASSDWGFGYT
TRBV20-1	TRBJ1-1	SASNPGSRGAEAF
TRBV6-1	TRBJ2-1	ASTQGGEQF
TRBV7-9	TRBJ2-7	ASSPQRVDEQY
TRBV12-3/TRBV12-4	TRBJ2-1	ASSLGDGGSLGSYNEQF
TRBV10-3	TRBJ1-1	AISVEVGDTEAF
TRBV5-1	TRBJ2-7	ASSLVDSQAYEQY
TRBV29-1	TRBJ1-1	SVERGTDTEAF
TRBV19	TRBJ2-7	ASSRGYGAYEQY
TRBV28	TRBJ2-5	ASSRPLSAGGQETQY
TRBV18	NA	ASSPRDNDNEQF
TRBV6-6	TRBJ2-5	ASSYPPGTQETQY
TRBV11-2	TRBJ2-7	ASSPTSGQGYEQY
TRBV7-6	TRBJ1-4	TSSLWQGPNEKLF
TRBV12-5	TRBJ2-3	ASGPSQATPSTDTQY